This paragraph covers one T cell receptor (beta chain) sequence. Its matching antigen is unknown. The CDR3 covers 15 residues. V gave up 4 bases and J gave up 7 bases; unmatched junction bases: 11. CDR1 is SQVTM, CDR2 ANQGSEA, per germline. This entry comes from a study of OX40 agonist ivuxolimab in advanced cancers. Findings of the study overall: Also present in some nonresponders was a low level of normalized T-cell clonal expansion.

Data came from immunoSEQ multiplex PCR; TCRdb stores just in-frame clones and leaves some out. Of about 94,000 clones listed, roughly 95% are singletons. This specimen consisted of CD4+ or CD8+ T cells sorted from blood, obtained in a trial of the OX40 agonist ivuxolimab. The sequence was obtained from an adult with an advanced solid tumor such as melanoma, head and neck, liver or kidney cancer. The gene calls are TRBV29-1 and TRBJ1-5; 9 nucleotides match TRBD1. The CDR3 DNA is TGCAGCGTTGTTCCCACAGGGGGCGCTGGACAGCCCCAGCATTTT. Translation gives CSVVPTGGAGQPQHF.